This T cell receptor beta chain is from a study of spatial heterogeneity in lung cancer. Study-level information: Alpha-chain detections were consistently fewer than beta-chain detections among the sequences.

TCRdb used MiXCR to reprocess the 5' RACE reads, holding one entry per CDR3 protein. The sample shows about 23,000 distinct CDR3 sequences, approximately 5% of them seen only once. Time point in this sample: sample taken at primary tumor resection. Whole RNA from tumor, nontumor lung or frozen PBMC was sequenced unsorted. A total of some 70 untreated early-stage non-small cell lung cancer patients served as donors. This clonotype appeared a few times. There are 13 residues in the CDR3. The V and J ends lost 1 base and 7 bases respectively, with 10 bases between them. The germline V gene encodes CDR1 MDHEN and CDR2 SYDVKM.

The receptor comes from a male donor with early-stage non-small cell lung cancer. This sequence joins TRBV28 and TRBJ2-5; D call uncertain. This specimen consisted of PBMCs, obtained at surgery. CDR3: CASSLSAAWTQYF. DNA for the CDR3: TGTGCCAGCAGTTTATCGGCGGCTTGGACCCAGTACTTC.